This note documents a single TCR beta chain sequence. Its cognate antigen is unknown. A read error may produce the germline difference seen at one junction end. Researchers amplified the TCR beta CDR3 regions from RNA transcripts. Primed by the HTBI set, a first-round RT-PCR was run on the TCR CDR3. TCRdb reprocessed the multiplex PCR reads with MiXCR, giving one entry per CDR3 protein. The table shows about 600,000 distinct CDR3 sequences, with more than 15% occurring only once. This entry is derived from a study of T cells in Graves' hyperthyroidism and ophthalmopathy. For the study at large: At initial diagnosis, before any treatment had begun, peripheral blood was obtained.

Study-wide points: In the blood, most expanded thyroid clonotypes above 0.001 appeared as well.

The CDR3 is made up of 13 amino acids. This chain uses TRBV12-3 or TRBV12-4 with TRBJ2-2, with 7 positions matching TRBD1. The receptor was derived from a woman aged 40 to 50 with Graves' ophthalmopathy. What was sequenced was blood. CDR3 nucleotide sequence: TGTGCCGGCAGACAGGGTAACACCGGGGAGCTGTTTTTT. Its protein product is CAGRQGNTGELFF.